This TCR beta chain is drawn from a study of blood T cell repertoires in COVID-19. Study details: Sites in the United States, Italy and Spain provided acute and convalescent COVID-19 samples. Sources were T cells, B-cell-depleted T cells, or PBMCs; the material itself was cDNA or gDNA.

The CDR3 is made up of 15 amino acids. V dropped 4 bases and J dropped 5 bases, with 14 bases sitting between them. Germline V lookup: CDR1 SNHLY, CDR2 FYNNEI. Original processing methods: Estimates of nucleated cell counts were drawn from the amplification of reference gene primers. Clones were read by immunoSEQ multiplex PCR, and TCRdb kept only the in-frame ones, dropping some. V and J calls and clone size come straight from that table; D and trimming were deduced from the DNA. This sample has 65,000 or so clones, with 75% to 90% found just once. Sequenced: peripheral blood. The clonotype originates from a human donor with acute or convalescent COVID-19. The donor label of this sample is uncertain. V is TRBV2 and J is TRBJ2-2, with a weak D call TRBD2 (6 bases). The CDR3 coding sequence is TGTGCCAGCAGTGCGACAAAACGGGAGACCGGGGAGCTGTTTTTT. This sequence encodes CASSATKRETGELFF.